The 10 T cell receptor beta chains below come from one sample, sequenced in a study of tumor and adjacent non-tumor tissue in lung cancer. A modified ARM-PCR protocol with three rounds of nested PCR amplified TCRbeta. One entry per CDR3 protein, called by TCRdb with MiXCR from the multiplex PCR reads. The sample lists roughly 140,000 distinct CDR3 sequences, 60% to 70% occurring once. This sample's RNA came from whole unsorted tissue. Input material: lung tumor tissue. The origin of the receptors is a man in his 60s with small cell lung cancer.

This chain connects TRBV29-1 to TRBJ2-7; 9 positions match TRBD2. The germline V gene encodes CDR1 SQVTM and CDR2 ANQGSEA. The CDR3 has 13 residues. V lost 3 bases to trimming and J lost 4 bases; unmatched junction nucleotides: 4. DNA of the CDR3: TGCAGCGTTGACAGCGGGAGGACGTACGAGCAGTACTTC. It codes for CSVDSGRTYEQYF.

This clonotype turned up a few times. The chain has TRBV10-2 and TRBJ2-5, with 9 bases lining up with TRBD2. CDR3 length equals 14 residues. The V gene end was trimmed by 7 bases and the J gene end by 5 bases; junction bases not matched to a gene: 8. CDR1 WSHSY and CDR2 SAAADI come from the germline V gene. The CDR3 DNA reads TGCGCCAGCAAACCGGGACTAGCACGGGAGACCCAGTACTTC. As protein: CASKPGLARETQYF.

The J gene is TRBJ2-7, the V gene TRBV20-1; 8 nucleotides align to TRBD2. The CDR3 has 15 residues. Germline CDR1 is DFQATT and CDR2 is SNEGSKA (reference sequence). The J segment lost 2 bases and the V segment lost 3 bases, leaving 9 bases of the junction unmatched. CDR3 sequence (DNA): TGCAGTGCTAGGGCGGGGGGACTCAATGCCTACGAGCAGTACTTC. Amino acid sequence: CSARAGGLNAYEQYF.

Comments on this clonotype: A read error may account for a junction end that differs from germline. V gene TRBV18 combines with J gene TRBJ2-7; 11 bases align to TRBD2. Germline V gene sequence: CDR1 KGHSH, CDR2 LQKENI. This CDR3 region has 15 residues. CDR3: CASSPGTSGTYEQHF. DNA for the CDR3: TGTGCCAGCTCACCAGGGACTAGCGGTACCTACGAGCAGCACTTC.

Regarding this clonotype: A read error may account for a junction end that differs from germline. The chain is built from TRBV20-1 and TRBJ2-1; TRBD2 agrees at 8 bases. This CDR3 has 14 amino acids. CDR1 is DFQATT and CDR2 is SNEGSKA in the germline V gene (reference sequence). CDR3 bases: TGTAGTGCTGGGAGCGGGAGCAGATTCTATGAGCAGTTCTTC. Translating it yields CSAGSGSRFYEQFF.

In regard to this clonotype: It is likely a read error, because the conserved phenylalanine at the end of the CDR3 is missing. The DNA is left out, because the CDR3 cannot be placed on it with certainty; the CDR3 is given as TCRdb lists it. The chain joins TRBV12-3 or TRBV12-4 to TRBJ2-1; the table's D call TRBD1 went unverified against the DNA. Both ends counted, the CDR3 spans 13 residues. The CDR3 sequence is CASSPIYGGEQSL.

This chain joins TRBV12-3 or TRBV12-4 and TRBJ2-1; D unresolved. This CDR3 spans 16 amino acids. V lost 3 bases and J lost 12, with 24 bases in between. The CDR3 loop is CASSLDRLLVGLGQFF. CDR3 bases: TGTGCCAGCAGTTTGGATAGGTTACTGGTAGGGTTAGGGCAGTTCTTC.

With respect to this clonotype: Being one base from a much bigger clone, this may be a read error. In this CDR3 the conserved last residue, phenylalanine or tryptophan, is missing, so a read error is likely. CDR3 nucleotides: TGTGCCAGCAGCTCGGGAGGCAATGAGCAGTTCTCC. It is translated as CASSSGGNEQFS. The rearrangement joins TRBV6-6 to TRBJ2-1; 7 bases agree with TRBD2. CDR1 and CDR2 from the germline V gene are MNHNY and SVGAGI (reference sequence). CDR3 length equals 12 residues. V gave up 6 bases and J gave up 6 bases; unmatched junction bases: 2.

The rearrangement joins TRBV30 to TRBJ2-3, with unresolved D. This CDR3 spans 13 amino acids. Trimming shortened V by 2 bases and J by 5 bases, and 11 bases separated the two germline ends. Germline lookup yields CDR1 GTSNPN and CDR2 SVGIG (reference sequence). The CDR3 nucleotides read TGTGCCTGGAGTCGGCAAGGTGGAGATACGCAGTATTTT. Translated: CAWSRQGGDTQYF.

This clonotype has more than one count but fewer than ten. V and J are TRBV9 and TRBJ2-3; either TRBD1 or TRBD2 may fit D (5 bases each). Germline V gives CDR1 SGDLS, CDR2 YYNGEE. CDR3 length: 16 amino acids. Deletions cut 2 bases from V and 1 base from J, with 14 bases between. The CDR3 spells CASSVSPGHGTDTQYF. As DNA, the CDR3 is TGTGCCAGCAGCGTCTCCCCGGGGCATGGCACAGATACGCAGTATTTT.